The rows below give T cell receptor beta chains drawn from one sample of a study of cytotoxic CD8 clonotypes in ibrutinib-treated CLL. The table came from immunoSEQ multiplex PCR; TCRdb's copy has only in-frame clones and leaves some out. The sample contains 70,000 to 80,000 clones, 65% to 85% of which appear only once. The source material was PBMCs, sampled at disease progression, from a patient treated with ibrutinib. The receptor set was obtained from a human donor with chronic lymphocytic leukemia. The conserved cysteine and the conserved F or W are not part of the CDR3 here. The size of a clone is reported for some rows only, either as once, few or many, or as a class for expanded clones.

j_call v_call clone_size cdr3_aa
TRBJ1-4 TRBV5-6 - ASSLDRRLNEKLF
TRBJ2-1 TRBV4-2 few ASSQDFAQSYNEQF
TRBJ2-1 TRBV27 - ASSFFREQQF
TRBJ1-5 TRBV27 - ASGQGRYQPQH
TRBJ2-2 TRBV30 once AWRQGPNTGELF
TRBJ2-1 TRBV18 - ASSPSRVSTEQF
TRBJ2-5 TRBV11-2 - ASSFVGGQETQY
TRBJ2-7 TRBV5-1 once ASSPGQGSYEQY
TRBJ1-3 TRBV21-1 - ASSKGARACGNTIY
TRBJ2-1 TRBV6-5 - ASSLSPKNEQF
TRBJ2-1 TRBV7-3 - ASSSGLARNNEQF
TRBJ2-1 TRBV27 - ASSGRTVGEQF
TRBJ2-1 TRBV5-1 - ASSPQASGVYNEQF
TRBJ1-1 TRBV7-9 once ASSSMGQNTEAF
TRBJ2-7 TRBV29-1 - SVEEISGTELSYEQY
TRBJ1-5 TRBV2 - ASSEKAGAVGQPQH